This TCR beta chain was sequenced for a study of cytomegalovirus exposure and HLA in healthy donors. The study's findings and limits: For cytomegalovirus status, the classifier reportedly gave diagnoses with high specificity and sensitivity. Clusters of TCRs from the first cohort tended to co-occur in the 100 to 150 validation repertoires (as a later analysis found). Usually a TCR sequence was rare, but some public TCRs were found in many donors.

Some clones are missing from TCRdb's copy, which holds only in-frame ones; the method was immunoSEQ multiplex PCR. Among 190,000 or so clones listed, 84% were seen once. Trimming took 4 bases from V and 3 from J; bases not matched to a gene: 11. The germline gives CDR1 SNHLY, CDR2 FYNNEI. The CDR3 contains 17 residues. Concerning this clone itself: What it binds is not known.

The receptor's source is a woman under 30 in good health and CMV-seropositive. Material for sequencing was PBMCs. The V call is TRBV2, the J call TRBJ1-2, with TRBD1 identical over 10 bases. The chain's CDR3 is CASSGLPGQGNYYGYTF. DNA for the CDR3: TGTGCCAGCAGTGGGCTTCCGGGACAGGGGAATTACTATGGCTACACCTTC.